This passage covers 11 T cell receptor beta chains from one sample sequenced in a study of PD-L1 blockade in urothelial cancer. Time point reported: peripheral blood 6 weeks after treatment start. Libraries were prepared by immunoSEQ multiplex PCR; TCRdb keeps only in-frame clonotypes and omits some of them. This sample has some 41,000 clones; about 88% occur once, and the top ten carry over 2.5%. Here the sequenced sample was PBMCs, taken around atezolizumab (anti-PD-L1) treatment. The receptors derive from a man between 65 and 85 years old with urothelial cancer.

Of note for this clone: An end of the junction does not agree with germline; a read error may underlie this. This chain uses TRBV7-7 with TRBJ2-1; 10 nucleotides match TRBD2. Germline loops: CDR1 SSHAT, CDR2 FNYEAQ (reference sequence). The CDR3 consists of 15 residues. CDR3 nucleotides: TGTGCTAGCAGCTTAAGGGTAGCGGGGGGCGGCGAGCAGTTCTTC. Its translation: CASSLRVAGGGEQFF. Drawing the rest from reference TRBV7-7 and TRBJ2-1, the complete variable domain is GAGVSQSPRYKVTKRGQDVTLRCDPISSHATLYWYQQALGQGPEFLTYFNYEAQPDKSGLPSDRFSAERPEGSISTLTIQRTEQRDSAMYRCASSLRVAGGGEQFFGPGTRLTVL.

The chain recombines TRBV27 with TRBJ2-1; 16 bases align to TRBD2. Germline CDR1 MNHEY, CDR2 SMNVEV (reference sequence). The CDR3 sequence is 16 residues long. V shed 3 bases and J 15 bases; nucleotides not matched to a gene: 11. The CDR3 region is CASSLGGLAGGGVRFF. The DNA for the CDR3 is TGTGCCAGCAGTTTGGGGGGACTAGCGGGAGGGGGGGTCCGGTTCTTC.

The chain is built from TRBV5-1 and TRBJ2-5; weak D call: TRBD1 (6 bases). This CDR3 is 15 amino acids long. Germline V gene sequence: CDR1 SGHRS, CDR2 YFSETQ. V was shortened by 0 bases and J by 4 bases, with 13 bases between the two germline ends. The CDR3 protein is CASSLVGVGGETQYF. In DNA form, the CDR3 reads TGCGCCAGCAGCTTGGTCGGGGTAGGGGGAGAGACCCAGTACTTC. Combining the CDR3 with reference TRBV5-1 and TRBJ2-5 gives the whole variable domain KAGVTQTPRYLIKTRGQQVTLSCSPISGHRSVSWYQQTPGQGLQFLFEYFSETQRNKGNFPGRFSGRQFSNSRSEMNVSTLELGDSALYLCASSLVGVGGETQYFGPGTRLLVL.

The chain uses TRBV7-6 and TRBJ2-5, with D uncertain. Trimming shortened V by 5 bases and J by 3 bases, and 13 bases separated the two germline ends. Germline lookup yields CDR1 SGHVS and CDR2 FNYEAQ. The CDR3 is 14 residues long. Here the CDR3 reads CASSPRPGKETQYF. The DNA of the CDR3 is TGTGCCAGCAGCCCTCGGCCAGGCAAAGAGACCCAGTACTTC.

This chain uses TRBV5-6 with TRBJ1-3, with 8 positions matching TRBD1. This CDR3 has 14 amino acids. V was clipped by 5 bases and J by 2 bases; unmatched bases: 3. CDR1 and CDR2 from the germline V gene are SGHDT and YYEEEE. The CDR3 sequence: CASSWTGPGNTIYF. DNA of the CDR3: TGTGCCAGCAGTTGGACAGGGCCTGGAAACACCATATATTTT. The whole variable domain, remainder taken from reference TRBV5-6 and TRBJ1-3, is DAGVTQSPTHLIKTRGQQVTLRCSPKSGHDTVSWYQQALGQGPQFIFQYYEEEERQRGNFPDRFSGHQFPNYSSELNVNALLLGDSALYLCASSWTGPGNTIYFGEGSWLTVV.

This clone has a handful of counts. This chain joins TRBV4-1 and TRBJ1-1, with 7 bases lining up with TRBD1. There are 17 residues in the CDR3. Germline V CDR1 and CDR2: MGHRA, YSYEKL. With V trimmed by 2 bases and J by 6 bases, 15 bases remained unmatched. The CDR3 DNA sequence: TGCGCCAGCAGCCAAAAAGGCGGGATAGGACAGGCGGCTGAAGCTTTCTTT. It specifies CASSQKGGIGQAAEAFF.

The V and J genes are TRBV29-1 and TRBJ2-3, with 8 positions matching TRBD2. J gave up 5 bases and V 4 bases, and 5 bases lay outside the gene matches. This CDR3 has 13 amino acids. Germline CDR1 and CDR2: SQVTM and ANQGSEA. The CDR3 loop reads CSVAGLARDTQYF. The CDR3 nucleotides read TGCAGCGTTGCCGGACTAGCCCGAGATACGCAGTATTTT.

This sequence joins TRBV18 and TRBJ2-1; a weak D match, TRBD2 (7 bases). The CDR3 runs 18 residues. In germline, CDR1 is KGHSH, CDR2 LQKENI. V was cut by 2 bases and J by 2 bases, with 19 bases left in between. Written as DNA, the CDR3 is TGTGCCAGCTCACCAGGAGGTAGCGAGGGGGGGGCCTACAATGAGCAGTTCTTC. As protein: CASSPGGSEGGAYNEQFF. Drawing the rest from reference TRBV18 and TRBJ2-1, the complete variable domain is NAGVMQNPRHLVRRRGQEARLRCSPMKGHSHVYWYRQLPEEGLKFMVYLQKENIIDESGMPKERFSAEFPKEGPSILRIQQVVRGDSAAYFCASSPGGSEGGAYNEQFFGPGTRLTVL.

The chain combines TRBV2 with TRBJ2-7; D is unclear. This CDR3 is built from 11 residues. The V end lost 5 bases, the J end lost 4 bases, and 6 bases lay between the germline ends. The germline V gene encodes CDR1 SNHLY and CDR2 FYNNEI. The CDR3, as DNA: TGTGCCAGCAGTCAAAAATACGAGCAGTACTTC. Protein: CASSQKYEQYF.

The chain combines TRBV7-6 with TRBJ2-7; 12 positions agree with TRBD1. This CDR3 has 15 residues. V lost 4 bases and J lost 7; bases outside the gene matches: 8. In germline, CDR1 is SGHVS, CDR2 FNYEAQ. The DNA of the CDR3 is TGTGCCAGCAGCTCTCCGGGACAGGGGGCGGGGGAGCAGTACTTC. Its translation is CASSSPGQGAGEQYF. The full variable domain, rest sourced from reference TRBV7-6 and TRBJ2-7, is GAGVSQSPRYKVTKRGQDVALRCDPISGHVSLYWYRQALGQGPEFLTYFNYEAQQDKSGLPNDRFSAERPEGSISTLTIQRTEQRDSAMYRCASSSPGQGAGEQYFGPGTRLTVT.

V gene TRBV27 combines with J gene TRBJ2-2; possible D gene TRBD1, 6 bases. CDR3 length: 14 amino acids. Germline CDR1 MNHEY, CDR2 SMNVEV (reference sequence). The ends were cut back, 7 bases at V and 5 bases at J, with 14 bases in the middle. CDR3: CASNPRTGTGELFF. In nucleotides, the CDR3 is TGTGCCAGCAACCCAAGAACAGGGACCGGGGAGCTGTTTTTT.